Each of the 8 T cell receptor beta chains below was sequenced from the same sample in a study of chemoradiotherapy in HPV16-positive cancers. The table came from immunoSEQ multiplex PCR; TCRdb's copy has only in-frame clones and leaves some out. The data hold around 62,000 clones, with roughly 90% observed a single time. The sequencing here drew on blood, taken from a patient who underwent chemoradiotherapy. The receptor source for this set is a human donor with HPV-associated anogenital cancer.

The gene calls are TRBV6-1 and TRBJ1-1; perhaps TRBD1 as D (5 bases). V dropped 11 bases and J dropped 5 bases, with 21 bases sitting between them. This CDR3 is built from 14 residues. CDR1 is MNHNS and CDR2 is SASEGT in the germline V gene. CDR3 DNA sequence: TGTGCCGTAAACCGGGACCCTGGGGGTACTGAAGCTTTCTTT. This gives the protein CAVNRDPGGTEAFF.

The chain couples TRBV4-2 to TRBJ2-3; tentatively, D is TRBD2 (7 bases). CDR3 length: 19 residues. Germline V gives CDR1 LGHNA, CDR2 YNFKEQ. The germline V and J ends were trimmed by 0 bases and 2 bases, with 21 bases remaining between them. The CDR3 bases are TGTGCCAGCAGCCAAGAATCAAGCGGGACATTGTTCGACACAGATACGCAGTATTTT. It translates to CASSQESSGTLFDTDTQYF.

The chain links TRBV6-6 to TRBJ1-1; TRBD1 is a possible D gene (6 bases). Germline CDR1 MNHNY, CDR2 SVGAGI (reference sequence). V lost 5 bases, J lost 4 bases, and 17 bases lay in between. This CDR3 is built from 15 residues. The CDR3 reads CASSPRQELGTEAFF. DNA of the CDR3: TGTGCCAGCAGTCCTAGACAGGAGTTGGGCACTGAAGCTTTCTTT.

The CDR3 spells CASSGTDNYGYTF. Written as DNA, the CDR3 is TGCGCCAGCAGTGGGACGGATAACTATGGCTACACCTTC. The chain links TRBV10-2 to TRBJ1-2; D gene ambiguous. V shed 4 bases and J shed 1 base, with 7 bases lying between them. The CDR3 contains 13 residues. The germline V gene has CDR1 WSHSY and CDR2 SAAADI.

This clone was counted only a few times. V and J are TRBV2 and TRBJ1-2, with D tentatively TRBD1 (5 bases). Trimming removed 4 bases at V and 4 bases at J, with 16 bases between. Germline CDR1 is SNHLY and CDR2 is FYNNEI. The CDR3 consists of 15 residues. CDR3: CASSALGAKGYGYTF. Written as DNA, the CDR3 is TGTGCCAGCAGTGCCCTTGGGGCGAAGGGCTATGGCTACACCTTC. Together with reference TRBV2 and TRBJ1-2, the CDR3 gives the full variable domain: EPEVTQTPSHQVTQMGQEVILRCVPISNHLYFYWYRQILGQKVEFLVSFYNNEISEKSEIFDDQFSVERPDGSNFTLKIRSTKLEDSAMYFCASSALGAKGYGYTFGSGTRLTVV.

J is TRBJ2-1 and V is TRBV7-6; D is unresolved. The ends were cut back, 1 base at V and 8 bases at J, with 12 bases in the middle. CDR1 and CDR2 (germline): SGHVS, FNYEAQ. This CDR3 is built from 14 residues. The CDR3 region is CASSLGQSWDEQFF. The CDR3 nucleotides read TGTGCCAGCAGCTTAGGCCAGTCCTGGGATGAGCAGTTCTTC.

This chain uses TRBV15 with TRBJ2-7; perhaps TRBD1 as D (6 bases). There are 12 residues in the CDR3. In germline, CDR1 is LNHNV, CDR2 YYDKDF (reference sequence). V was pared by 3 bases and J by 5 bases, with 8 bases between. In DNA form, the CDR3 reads TGTGCCACCAGCAGGGGGGCTAACGAGCAGTACTTC. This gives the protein CATSRGANEQYF.

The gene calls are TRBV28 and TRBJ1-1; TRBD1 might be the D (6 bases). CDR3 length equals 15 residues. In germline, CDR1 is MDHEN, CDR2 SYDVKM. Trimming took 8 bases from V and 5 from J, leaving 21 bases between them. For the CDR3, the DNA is TGTGCCAGCGGGCCAAACAGGGTCGGTCGGACTGAAGCTTTCTTT. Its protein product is CASGPNRVGRTEAFF.